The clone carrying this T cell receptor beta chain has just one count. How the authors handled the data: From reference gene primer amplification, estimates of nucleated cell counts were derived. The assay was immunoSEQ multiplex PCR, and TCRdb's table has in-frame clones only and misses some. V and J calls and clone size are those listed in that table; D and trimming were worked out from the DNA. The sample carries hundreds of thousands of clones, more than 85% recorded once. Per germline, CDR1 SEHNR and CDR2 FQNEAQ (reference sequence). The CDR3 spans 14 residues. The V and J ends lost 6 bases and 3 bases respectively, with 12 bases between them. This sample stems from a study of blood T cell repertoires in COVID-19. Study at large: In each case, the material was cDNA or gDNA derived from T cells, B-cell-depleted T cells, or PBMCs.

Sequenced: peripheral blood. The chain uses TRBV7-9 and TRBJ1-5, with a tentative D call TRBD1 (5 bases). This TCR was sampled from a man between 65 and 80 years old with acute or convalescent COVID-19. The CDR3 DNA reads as TGTGCCAGCAGTTTGGCAGGGAACAATCAGCCCCAGCATTTT. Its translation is CASSLAGNNQPQHF.